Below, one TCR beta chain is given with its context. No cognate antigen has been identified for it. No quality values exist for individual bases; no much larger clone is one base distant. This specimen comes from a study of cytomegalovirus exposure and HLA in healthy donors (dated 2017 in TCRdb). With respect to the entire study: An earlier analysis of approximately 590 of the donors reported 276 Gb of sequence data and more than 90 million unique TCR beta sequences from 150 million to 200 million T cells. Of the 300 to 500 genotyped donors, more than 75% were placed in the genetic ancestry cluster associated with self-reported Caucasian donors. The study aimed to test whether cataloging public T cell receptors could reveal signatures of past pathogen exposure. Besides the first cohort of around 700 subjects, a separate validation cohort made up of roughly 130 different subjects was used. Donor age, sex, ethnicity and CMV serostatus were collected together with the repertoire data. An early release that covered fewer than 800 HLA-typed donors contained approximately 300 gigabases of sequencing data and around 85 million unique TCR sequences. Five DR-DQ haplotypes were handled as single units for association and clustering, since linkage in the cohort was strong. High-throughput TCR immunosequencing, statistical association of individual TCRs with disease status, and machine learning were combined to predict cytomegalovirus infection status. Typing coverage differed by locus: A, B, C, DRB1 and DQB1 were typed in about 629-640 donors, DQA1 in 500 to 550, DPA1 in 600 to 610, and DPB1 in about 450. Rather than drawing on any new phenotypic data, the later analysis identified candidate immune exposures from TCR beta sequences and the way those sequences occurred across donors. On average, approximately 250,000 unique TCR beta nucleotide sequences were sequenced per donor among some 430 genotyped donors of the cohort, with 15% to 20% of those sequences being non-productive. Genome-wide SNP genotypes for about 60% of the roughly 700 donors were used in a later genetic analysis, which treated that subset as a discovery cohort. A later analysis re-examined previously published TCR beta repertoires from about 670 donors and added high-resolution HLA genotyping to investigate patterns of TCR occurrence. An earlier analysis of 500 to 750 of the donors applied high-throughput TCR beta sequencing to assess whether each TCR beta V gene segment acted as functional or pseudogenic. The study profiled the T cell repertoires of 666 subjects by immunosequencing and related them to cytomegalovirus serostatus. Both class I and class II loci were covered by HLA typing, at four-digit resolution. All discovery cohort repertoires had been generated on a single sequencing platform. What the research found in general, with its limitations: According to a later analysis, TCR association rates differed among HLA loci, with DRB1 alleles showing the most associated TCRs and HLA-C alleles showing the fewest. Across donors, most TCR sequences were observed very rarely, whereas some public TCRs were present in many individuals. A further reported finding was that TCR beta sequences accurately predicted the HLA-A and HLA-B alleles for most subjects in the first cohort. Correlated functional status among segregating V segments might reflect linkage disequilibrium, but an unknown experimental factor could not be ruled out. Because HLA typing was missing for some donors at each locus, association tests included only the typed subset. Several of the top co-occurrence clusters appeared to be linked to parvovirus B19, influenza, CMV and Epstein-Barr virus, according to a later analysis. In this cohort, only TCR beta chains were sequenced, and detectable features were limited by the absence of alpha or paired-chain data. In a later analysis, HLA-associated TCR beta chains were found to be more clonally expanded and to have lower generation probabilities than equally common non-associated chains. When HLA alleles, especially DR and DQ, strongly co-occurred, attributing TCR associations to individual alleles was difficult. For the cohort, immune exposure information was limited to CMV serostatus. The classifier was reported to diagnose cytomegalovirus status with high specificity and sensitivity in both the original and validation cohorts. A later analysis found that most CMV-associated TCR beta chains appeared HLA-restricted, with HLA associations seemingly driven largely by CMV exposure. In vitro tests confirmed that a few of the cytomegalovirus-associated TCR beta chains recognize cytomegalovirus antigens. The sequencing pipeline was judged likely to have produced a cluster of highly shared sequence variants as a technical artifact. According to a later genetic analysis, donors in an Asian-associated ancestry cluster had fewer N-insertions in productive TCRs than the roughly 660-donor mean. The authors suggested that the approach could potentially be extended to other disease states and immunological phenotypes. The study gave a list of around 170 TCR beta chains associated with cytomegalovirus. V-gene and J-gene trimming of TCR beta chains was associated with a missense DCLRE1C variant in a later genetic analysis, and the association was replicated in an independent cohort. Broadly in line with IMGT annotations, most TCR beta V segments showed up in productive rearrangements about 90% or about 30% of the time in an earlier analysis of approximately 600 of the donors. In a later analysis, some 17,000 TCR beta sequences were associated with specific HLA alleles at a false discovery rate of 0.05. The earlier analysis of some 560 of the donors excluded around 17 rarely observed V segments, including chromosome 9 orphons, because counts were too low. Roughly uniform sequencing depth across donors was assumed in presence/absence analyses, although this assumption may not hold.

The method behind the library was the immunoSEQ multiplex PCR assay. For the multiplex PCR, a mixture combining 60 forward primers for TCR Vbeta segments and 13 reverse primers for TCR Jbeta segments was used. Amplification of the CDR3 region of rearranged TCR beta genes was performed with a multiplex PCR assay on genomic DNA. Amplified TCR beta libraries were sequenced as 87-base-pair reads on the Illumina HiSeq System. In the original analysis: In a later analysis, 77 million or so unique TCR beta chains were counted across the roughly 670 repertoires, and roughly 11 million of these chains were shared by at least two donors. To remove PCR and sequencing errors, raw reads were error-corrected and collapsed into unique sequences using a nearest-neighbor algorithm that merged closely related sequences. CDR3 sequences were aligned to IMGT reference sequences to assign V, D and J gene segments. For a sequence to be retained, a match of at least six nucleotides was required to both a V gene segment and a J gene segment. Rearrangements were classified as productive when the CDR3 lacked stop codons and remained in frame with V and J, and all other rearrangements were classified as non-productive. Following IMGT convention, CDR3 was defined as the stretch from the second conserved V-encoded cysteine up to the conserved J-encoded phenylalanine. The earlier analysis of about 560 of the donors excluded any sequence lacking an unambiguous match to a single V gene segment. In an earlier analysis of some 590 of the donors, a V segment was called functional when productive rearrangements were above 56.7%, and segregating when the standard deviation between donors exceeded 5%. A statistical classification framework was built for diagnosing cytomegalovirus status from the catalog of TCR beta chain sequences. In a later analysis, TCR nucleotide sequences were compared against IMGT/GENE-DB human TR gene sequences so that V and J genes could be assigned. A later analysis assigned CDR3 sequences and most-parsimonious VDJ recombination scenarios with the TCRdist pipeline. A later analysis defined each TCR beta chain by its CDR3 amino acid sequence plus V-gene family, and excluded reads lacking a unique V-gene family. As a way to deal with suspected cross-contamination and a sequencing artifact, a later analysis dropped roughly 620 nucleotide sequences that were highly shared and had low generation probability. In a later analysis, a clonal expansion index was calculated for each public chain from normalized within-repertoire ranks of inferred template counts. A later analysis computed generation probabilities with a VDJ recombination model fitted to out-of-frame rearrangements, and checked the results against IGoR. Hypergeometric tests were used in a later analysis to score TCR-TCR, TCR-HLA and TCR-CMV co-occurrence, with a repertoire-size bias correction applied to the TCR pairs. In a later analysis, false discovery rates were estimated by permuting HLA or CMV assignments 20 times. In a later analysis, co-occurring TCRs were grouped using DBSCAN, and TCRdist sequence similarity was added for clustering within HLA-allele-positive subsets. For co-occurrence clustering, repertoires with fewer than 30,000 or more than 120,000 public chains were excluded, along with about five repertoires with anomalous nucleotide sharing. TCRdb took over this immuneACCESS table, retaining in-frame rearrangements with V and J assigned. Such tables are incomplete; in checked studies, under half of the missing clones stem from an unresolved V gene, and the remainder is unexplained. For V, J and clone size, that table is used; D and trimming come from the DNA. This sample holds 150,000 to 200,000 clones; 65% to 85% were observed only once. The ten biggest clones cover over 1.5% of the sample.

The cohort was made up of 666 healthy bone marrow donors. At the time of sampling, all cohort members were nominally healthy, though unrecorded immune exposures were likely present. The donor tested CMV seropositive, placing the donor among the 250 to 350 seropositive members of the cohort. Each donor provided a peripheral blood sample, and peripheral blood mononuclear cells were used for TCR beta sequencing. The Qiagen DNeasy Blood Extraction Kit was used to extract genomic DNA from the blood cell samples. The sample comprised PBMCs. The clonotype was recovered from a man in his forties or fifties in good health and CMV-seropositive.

In nucleotide form, the sequence is TGTGCCAGTAGTATAATTCAGGCCGCCAAGGCTGAAGCTTTCTTT. This encodes CASSIIQAAKAEAFF. This sequence uses TRBV19 and TRBJ1-1; no D gene can be assigned with confidence. V is pared back by 2 bases and J by 6 bases, with 16 bases lying between the germline termini. Based on the germline V gene (reference sequence), the CDR1 and CDR2 sequences are LNHDA and SQIVND. The CDR3, from cysteine to phenylalanine, totals 15 residues. Solely the CDR3 DNA is kept, with 45 bases framed from the first base.